The 29 T cell receptor beta chains in this list originate from one sample, sequenced in a study of blood T cell repertoires in COVID-19. Libraries were prepared by immunoSEQ multiplex PCR; TCRdb keeps only in-frame clonotypes and omits some of them. The data hold under 250,000 clones, with over 60% observed a single time. The specimen was peripheral blood. The receptors were gathered from a woman aged 70-85 years with acute or convalescent COVID-19.

DNA for the CDR3: TGTGCCAGCTCACCAACGAGGGACAGTTTGGGGGAGCTGTTTTTT. Protein: CASSPTRDSLGELFF. The genes are TRBV18 and TRBJ2-2, with 7 bases aligning to TRBD1. Germline V gene lookup returns CDR1 KGHSH and CDR2 LQKENI. This CDR3 has 15 amino acids. With 2 bases clipped from V and 8 bases from J, the junction kept 8 bases outside the gene matches.

The CDR3 sequence is CASSEITGLGQPQHF. CDR3 sequence (DNA): TGTGCCAGCAGTGAAATTACGGGGTTAGGTCAGCCCCAGCATTTT. This chain joins TRBV6-1 and TRBJ1-5; D gene ambiguous. CDR1 MNHNS and CDR2 SASEGT come from the germline V gene. Trimming stripped 2 bases from V and 6 bases from J, with 14 bases between. CDR3 length equals 15 residues.

This chain links TRBV6-6 with TRBJ1-6; the D is unclear. Germline V gives CDR1 MNHNY, CDR2 SVGAGI (reference sequence). CDR3 length: 13 residues. Between the trimmed V and J ends, which lost 2 bases and 14 bases, there was a span of 13 bases. CDR3 residues: CASSYPPNLALHF. For the CDR3, the DNA is TGTGCCAGCAGTTACCCGCCGAATTTAGCCCTCCACTTT.

The gene calls are TRBV11-2 and TRBJ1-1, with D possibly matching TRBD1 (5 bases). Germline V gives CDR1 SGHAT, CDR2 FQNNGV. The CDR3 runs to 15 residues. V lost 5 bases to trimming and J lost 1 base, with 14 bases between them. CDR3 region: CASSTRQSRNTEAFF. DNA for the CDR3: TGTGCCAGCAGCACCAGACAGAGCCGGAACACTGAAGCTTTCTTT.

The chain employs TRBV4-3 and TRBJ2-3; 7 nucleotides match TRBD1. Germline V gives CDR1 LGHNA, CDR2 YSLEER. V lost 0 bases and J lost 4; bases outside the gene matches: 4. CDR3 length equals 15 residues. Here the CDR3 reads CASSQERTGADTQYF. CDR3 sequence (DNA): TGCGCCAGCAGCCAAGAACGGACAGGTGCAGATACGCAGTATTTT.

The rearrangement uses TRBV4-2 and TRBJ1-1, with a tentative D call TRBD1 (6 bases). Germline CDR1 LGHNA, CDR2 YNFKEQ. Trimming stripped 0 bases from V and 3 bases from J, with 11 bases between. The CDR3 contains 15 residues. CDR3 region: CASSQDGKGDTEAFF. The CDR3 DNA follows: TGTGCCAGCAGCCAAGATGGGAAGGGGGACACTGAAGCTTTCTTT.

The chain is built from TRBV28 and TRBJ2-7; D perhaps matches TRBD2 (5 bases). Per the germline V gene, CDR1 is MDHEN and CDR2 is SYDVKM. V dropped 1 base and J dropped 3 bases, with 10 bases sitting between them. There are 14 residues in the CDR3. The CDR3 nucleotides are TGTGCCAGCAGTTTATACCCGGGGAACTACGAGCAGTACTTC. This codes for CASSLYPGNYEQYF.

V and J are TRBV30 and TRBJ2-7; TRBD2 agrees at 7 bases. This CDR3 is built from 14 residues. CDR1 is GTSNPN and CDR2 is SVGIG in the germline V gene (reference sequence). V lost 3 bases to trimming and J lost 6 bases; unmatched junction nucleotides: 11. The CDR3 DNA sequence: TGTGCCTGGAGAAAGCGGGGTGCGACGACCGAGCAGTACTTC. It specifies CAWRKRGATTEQYF.

The J gene is TRBJ2-5, the V gene TRBV3-1 (or the pseudogene TRBV3-2), with 10 bases matching TRBD2. Germline CDR1 and CDR2: LGHDT and YNNKEL (reference sequence). After removal of 0 bases from V and 8 bases from J, the junction contained 3 bases not matched to a gene. This CDR3 comprises 14 residues. The CDR3, as DNA: TGTGCCAGCAGCCAAGAGGCTAGCGGGGGTACCCAGTACTTC. Its translation: CASSQEASGGTQYF.

This chain connects TRBV23-1 to TRBJ1-5, with no clear D. TRBV23-1 is marked as an open reading frame, function uncertain. The CDR3 loop spans 14 amino acids. The ends were cut back, 4 bases at V and 7 bases at J, with 14 bases in the middle. CDR3 in DNA: TGCGCCAGCAGTCTGCCGGGATCGGGACAGCCCCAGCATTTT. Translation: CASSLPGSGQPQHF.

The chain employs TRBV6-5 and TRBJ1-1; TRBD1 matches at 7 bases. V was pared by 7 bases and J by 1 base, with 9 bases of the junction left unmatched. The CDR3 loop spans 15 amino acids. Germline V gene sequence: CDR1 MNHEY, CDR2 SVGAGI. The CDR3 protein is CASKGAGDRNTEAFF. The CDR3 coding sequence is TGTGCCAGCAAGGGGGCAGGTGATCGGAACACTGAAGCTTTCTTT.

The J gene is TRBJ2-7, the V gene TRBV11-1; tentative D call: TRBD2 (5 bases). Deletions cut 3 bases from V and 3 bases from J, with 12 bases between. CDR1 is SGHAT, CDR2 FQDESV, per germline (reference sequence). The CDR3 contains 14 residues. The CDR3 sequence: CASSFERTDYEQYF. The CDR3 DNA reads as TGTGCCAGCAGCTTTGAGCGGACCGACTACGAGCAGTACTTC.

The DNA of the CDR3 is TGTGCCATCAGTGTGGGGGGAGGGGACACTGAAGCTTTCTTT. Amino acid sequence: CAISVGGGDTEAFF. The chain couples TRBV10-3 to TRBJ1-1, with D possibly matching TRBD1 (5 bases). This CDR3 has 14 residues. CDR1 ENHRY and CDR2 SYGVKD come from the germline V gene. Trimming left V 4 bases short and J 3 bases short, with 12 bases between.

V gene TRBV14 combines with J gene TRBJ2-3, with a possible D match to TRBD2 (5 bases). Trimming cost V 4 bases and J 8 bases, with 10 bases left between them. The CDR3 consists of 12 residues. From germline, CDR1 is SGHDN and CDR2 FVKESK. The CDR3 sequence is CASSRQSGTQYF. The DNA for the CDR3 is TGTGCCAGCAGCCGCCAAAGCGGTACGCAGTATTTT. Variable domain in full (rest from reference TRBV14 and TRBJ2-3): EAGVTQFPSHSVIEKGQTVTLRCDPISGHDNLYWYRRVMGKEIKFLLHFVKESKQDESGMPNNRFLAERTGGTYSTLKVQPAELEDSGVYFCASSRQSGTQYFGPGTRLTVL.

The V and J genes are TRBV5-6 and TRBJ1-5; D unclear. Looked up from germline, CDR1 is SGHDT and CDR2 is YYEEEE. The CDR3 runs 12 residues. Trimming took off 2 bases at V and 5 bases at J, with 5 bases between the two ends. CDR3 in amino acids: CASSFSDQPQHF. The DNA of the CDR3 is TGTGCCAGCAGCTTTTCAGATCAGCCCCAGCATTTT.

This chain uses TRBV4-1 with TRBJ1-4; TRBD1 matches 9 bases. The CDR3 sequence is 15 residues long. In germline, CDR1 is MGHRA, CDR2 YSYEKL. Trimming removed 2 bases from V and 6 bases from J; junction bases left unmatched: 4. The CDR3 here is CASSQWDREDEKLFF. The CDR3 DNA reads as TGCGCCAGCAGCCAATGGGACAGGGAAGATGAAAAACTGTTTTTT.

The chain recombines TRBV9 with TRBJ2-1; possibly TRBD1 for D (5 bases). Germline-derived CDR1 and CDR2 are SGDLS and YYNGEE. CDR3 length: 14 residues. V was clipped by 5 bases and J by 0 bases, with 9 bases between them. The CDR3 spells CASSRGSSYNEQFF. The CDR3 DNA reads TGTGCCAGCAGTAGGGGAAGCTCCTACAATGAGCAGTTCTTC. Full variable domain (outside the CDR3, taken from reference TRBV9 and TRBJ2-1): DSGVTQTPKHLITATGQRVTLRCSPRSGDLSVYWYQQSLDQGLQFLIQYYNGEERAKGNILERFSAQQFPDLHSELNLSSLELGDSALYFCASSRGSSYNEQFFGPGTRLTVL.

This clone was recorded a few times. The rearrangement links TRBV4-1 to TRBJ2-7; TRBD2 agrees at 12 bases. Germline V CDR1 and CDR2: MGHRA, YSYEKL. After removal of 0 bases from V and 2 bases from J, the junction contained 5 bases not matched to a gene. The CDR3 sequence is 17 residues long. CDR3 DNA sequence: TGCGCCAGCAGCCAAGATCCTTGGACTAGCGGGGCCTACGAGCAGTACTTC. Its translation: CASSQDPWTSGAYEQYF.

V usage is TRBV7-9 and J usage is TRBJ1-6; no firm D call. This CDR3 has 12 amino acids. CDR1 is SEHNR, CDR2 FQNEAQ, per germline (reference sequence). V lost 5 bases, J lost 10 bases, and 9 bases lay in between. The CDR3 sequence is CASSRGRSPLHF. The CDR3 DNA reads as TGTGCCAGCAGCCGCGGTCGGTCACCCCTCCACTTT. Full variable domain (rest looked up from reference TRBV7-9 and TRBJ1-6): DTGVSQNPRHKITKRGQNVTFRCDPISEHNRLYWYRQTLGQGPEFLTYFQNEAQLEKSRLLSDRFSAERPKGSFSTLEIQRTEQGDSAMYLCASSRGRSPLHFGNGTRLTVT.

This clone was found once. The chain is built from TRBV7-2 and TRBJ2-7; TRBD2 might be the D (7 bases). V lost 2 bases and J 2 bases, leaving 13 bases between the germline ends. This CDR3 is built from 15 residues. The germline V gene encodes CDR1 SGHTA and CDR2 FQGNSA. The CDR3 bases are TGTGCCAGCAGCTTAACGGGGGGCTCCCCCTACGAGCAGTACGTC. Protein product: CASSLTGGSPYEQYV.

The rearrangement links TRBV5-1 to TRBJ1-1; TRBD1 matches at 8 bases. Unmatched junction bases numbered 10, after V lost 4 bases and J lost 5 bases. This CDR3 comprises 15 residues. Germline CDR1 and CDR2: SGHRS and YFSETQ. The CDR3 is CASSLPQGAQTEAFF. The CDR3 DNA is TGCGCCAGCAGCCTACCGCAGGGGGCGCAAACTGAAGCTTTCTTT.

This clone came up a few times. V is TRBV6-5 and J is TRBJ1-4, with TRBD1 matching over 7 bases. With V trimmed by 6 bases and J by 5 bases, 6 bases remained unmatched. Germline V CDR1 and CDR2: MNHEY, SVGAGI. The CDR3 consists of 14 residues. In nucleotides, the CDR3 is TGTGCCAGCAGGGTGACAGGGCGCAATGAAAAACTGTTTTTT. Translated, it gives CASRVTGRNEKLFF.

The V and J genes are TRBV27 and TRBJ2-3; perhaps TRBD1 as D (5 bases). Per germline, CDR1 MNHEY and CDR2 SMNVEV (reference sequence). The CDR3 covers 13 residues. V was clipped by 6 bases and J by 8 bases, with 15 bases between them. The CDR3 is CASSQISDSTQYF. The CDR3, as DNA: TGTGCCAGCAGCCAGATTTCCGACAGTACGCAGTATTTT.

This clone was observed a handful of times. The chain uses TRBV19 and TRBJ2-2; 8 bases are shared with TRBD2. Looked up from germline, CDR1 is LNHDA and CDR2 is SQIVND (reference sequence). With V trimmed by 6 bases and J by 1 base, 10 bases remained unmatched. The CDR3 is 17 residues long. The CDR3 DNA is TGTGCCAGTAGGCAGTTGCGGGGGGTCATGAACACCGGGGAGCTGTTTTTT. This sequence encodes CASRQLRGVMNTGELFF.

J is TRBJ2-5 and V is TRBV11-2; the D gene is possibly TRBD2 (6 bases). CDR1 and CDR2 (germline): SGHAT, FQNNGV. Trimming stripped 5 bases from V and 0 bases from J, with 19 bases between. The CDR3 has 17 amino acids. The CDR3 nucleotides read TGTGCCAGCAGCCCGGGACTCCGACCGCTGTACCAAGAGACCCAGTACTTC. This translates into CASSPGLRPLYQETQYF. The full variable domain, rest sourced from reference TRBV11-2 and TRBJ2-5, is EAGVAQSPRYKIIEKRQSVAFWCNPISGHATLYWYQQILGQGPKLLIQFQNNGVVDDSQLPKDRFSAERLKGVDSTLKIQPAKLEDSAVYLCASSPGLRPLYQETQYFGPGTRLLVL.

The CDR3 DNA is TGTGCCAGCAGCTTAATGGGACAGGGGGAAGAGACCCAGTACTTC. Protein product: CASSLMGQGEETQYF. This chain joins TRBV7-9 and TRBJ2-5, with 11 bases matching TRBD1. With V trimmed by 2 bases and J by 3 bases, 2 bases remained unmatched. Per the germline V gene, CDR1 is SEHNR and CDR2 is FQNEAQ (reference sequence). This CDR3 spans 15 amino acids.

The chain carries TRBV5-6 and TRBJ2-7, with 10 nucleotides matching TRBD2. Trimming removed 4 bases from V and 6 bases from J; junction bases left unmatched: 13. CDR1 SGHDT and CDR2 YYEEEE come from the germline V gene. The CDR3 consists of 16 residues. This CDR3 is CASSLDKRGGSTEQYF. CDR3 coding DNA: TGTGCCAGCAGCCTAGACAAGCGGGGGGGGTCCACCGAGCAGTACTTC.

The rearrangement links TRBV3-1 (or the pseudogene TRBV3-2) to TRBJ2-2; 8 bases line up with TRBD1. J gave up 1 base and V 4 bases, and 2 bases lay outside the gene matches. CDR1 and CDR2 from the germline V gene are LGHDT and YNNKEL (reference sequence). The CDR3 loop spans 15 amino acids. CDR3 DNA: TGTGCCAGCAGCCCGGACAGGGTGAACACCGGGGAGCTGTTTTTT. Translation: CASSPDRVNTGELFF.

V gene TRBV29-1 combines with J gene TRBJ2-7; perhaps TRBD2 as D (7 bases). The CDR3 spans 11 residues. The germline V gene has CDR1 SQVTM and CDR2 ANQGSEA. The CDR3 here is CGGATDYEQYF. The CDR3 DNA reads as TGCGGGGGGGCTACGGATTACGAGCAGTACTTC.